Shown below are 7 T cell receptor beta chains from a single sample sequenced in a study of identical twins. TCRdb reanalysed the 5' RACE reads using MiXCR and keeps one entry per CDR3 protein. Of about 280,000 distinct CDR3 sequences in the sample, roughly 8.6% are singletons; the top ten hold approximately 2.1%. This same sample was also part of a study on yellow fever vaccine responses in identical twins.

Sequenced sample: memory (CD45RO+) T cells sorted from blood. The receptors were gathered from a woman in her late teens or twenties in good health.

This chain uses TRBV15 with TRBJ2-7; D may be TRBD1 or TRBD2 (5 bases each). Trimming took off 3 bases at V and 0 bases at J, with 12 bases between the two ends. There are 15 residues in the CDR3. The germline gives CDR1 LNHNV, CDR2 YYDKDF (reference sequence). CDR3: CATSRGDGSSYEQYF. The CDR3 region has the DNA TGTGCCACCAGCAGGGGGGATGGAAGCTCCTACGAGCAGTACTTC.

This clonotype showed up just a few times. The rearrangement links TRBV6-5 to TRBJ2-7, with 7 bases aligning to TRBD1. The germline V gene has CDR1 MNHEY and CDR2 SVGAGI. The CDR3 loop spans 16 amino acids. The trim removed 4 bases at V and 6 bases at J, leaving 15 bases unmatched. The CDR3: CASSSHQDRSGSEQYF. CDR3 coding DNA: TGTGCCAGCAGTTCACACCAGGACAGGAGCGGCTCCGAGCAGTACTTC.

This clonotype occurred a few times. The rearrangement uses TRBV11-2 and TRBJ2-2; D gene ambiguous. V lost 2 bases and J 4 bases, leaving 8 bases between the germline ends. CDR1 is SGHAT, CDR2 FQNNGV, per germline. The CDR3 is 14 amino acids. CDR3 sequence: CASSLNWATGELFF. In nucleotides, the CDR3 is TGTGCCAGCAGCTTAAATTGGGCCACCGGGGAGCTGTTTTTT.

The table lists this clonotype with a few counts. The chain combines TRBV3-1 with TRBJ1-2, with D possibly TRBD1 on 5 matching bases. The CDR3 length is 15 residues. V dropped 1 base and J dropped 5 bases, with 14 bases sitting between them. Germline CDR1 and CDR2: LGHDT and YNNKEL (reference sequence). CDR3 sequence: CASSQGVAGRYGYTF. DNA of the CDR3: TGTGCCAGCAGCCAAGGGGTGGCAGGGAGGTATGGCTACACCTTC.

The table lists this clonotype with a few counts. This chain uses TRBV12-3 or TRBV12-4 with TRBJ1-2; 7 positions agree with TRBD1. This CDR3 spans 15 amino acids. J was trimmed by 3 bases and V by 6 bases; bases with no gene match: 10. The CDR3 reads CASRVTGNSHYGYTF. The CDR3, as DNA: TGTGCCAGCAGGGTGACAGGGAATTCGCACTATGGCTACACCTTC.

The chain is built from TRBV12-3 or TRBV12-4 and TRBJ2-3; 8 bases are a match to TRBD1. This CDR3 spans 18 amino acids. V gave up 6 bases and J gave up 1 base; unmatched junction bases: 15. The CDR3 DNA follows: TGTGCCAGCAGACCGACCGCCAGGGGGCTCGCTCGCACAGATACGCAGTATTTT. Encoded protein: CASRPTARGLARTDTQYF.

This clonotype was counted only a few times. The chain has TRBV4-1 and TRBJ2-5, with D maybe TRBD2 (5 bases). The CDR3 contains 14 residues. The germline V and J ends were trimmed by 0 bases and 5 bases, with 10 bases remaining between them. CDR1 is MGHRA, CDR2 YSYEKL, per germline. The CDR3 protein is CASSQDWERETQYF. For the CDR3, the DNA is TGCGCCAGCAGCCAAGATTGGGAGAGGGAGACCCAGTACTTC.